The T cell receptor beta chain under discussion was sequenced for a study of OX40 agonist ivuxolimab in advanced cancers. Profiled with immunoSEQ multiplex PCR; TCRdb holds only in-frame clones, not every one. The table shows around 58,000 clones, with around 87% occurring only once. CDR3 length: 15 amino acids. CDR1 and CDR2 (germline): LNHDA, SQIVND (reference sequence). V shed 6 bases, J shed 0 bases, and the junction held 2 bases outside the gene matches. The genes are TRBV19 and TRBJ2-6, with 7 positions matching TRBD1. The material sequenced was CD4+ or CD8+ T cells sorted from blood, taken in a trial of the OX40 agonist ivuxolimab. This receptor was taken from an adult with an advanced solid tumor such as melanoma, head and neck, liver or kidney cancer. The DNA for the CDR3 is TGTGCCAGTAGGGGGACAGCCTCTGGGGCCAACGTCCTGACTTTC. This gives the protein CASRGTASGANVLTF.